This entry lists 23 T cell receptor beta chains sequenced from one sample in a study of cytomegalovirus exposure and HLA in healthy donors. Assay used: immunoSEQ multiplex PCR; TCRdb lists only in-frame clones, some missing. The sample lists over 85,000 clones; 84% were seen once. The sequencing input was PBMCs. The receptors shown here come from a woman aged 18-29 years in good health and CMV-seropositive.

The chain carries TRBV5-1 and TRBJ1-3, with 10 nucleotides matching TRBD1. The germline V gene encodes CDR1 SGHRS and CDR2 YFSETQ. With 4 bases clipped from V and 2 bases from J, the junction kept 6 bases outside the gene matches. The CDR3 is 16 amino acids. The CDR3 DNA sequence: TGCGCCAGCAGCGTAGGGACAGGGGAAGCTGGAAACACCATATATTTT. It specifies CASSVGTGEAGNTIYF.

The chain's CDR3 is CSVDLAEGQGGYEQYF. CDR3 DNA: TGCAGCGTTGACTTAGCGGAGGGACAGGGGGGCTACGAGCAGTACTTC. The chain has TRBV29-1 and TRBJ2-7; 11 bases are shared with TRBD1. The trim removed 3 bases at V and 3 bases at J, leaving 10 bases unmatched. CDR3 length: 16 residues. Germline V lookup: CDR1 SQVTM, CDR2 ANQGSEA.

The CDR3 nucleotides read TGTGCCAGCAGCCAGGACTACCTGAACACTGAAGCTTTCTTT. This codes for CASSQDYLNTEAFF. The V gene is TRBV7-8, the J gene TRBJ1-1; no reliable D call. In germline, CDR1 is SGHVS, CDR2 FQNEAQ. Trimming stripped 5 bases from V and 0 bases from J, with 10 bases between. CDR3 length: 14 amino acids. The variable domain in full, completed from reference TRBV7-8 and TRBJ1-1, reads GAGVSQSPRYKVAKRGQDVALRCDPISGHVSLFWYQQALGQGPEFLTYFQNEAQLDKSGLPSDRFFAERPEGSVSTLKIQRTQQEDSAVYLCASSQDYLNTEAFFGQGTRLTVV.

This rearrangement joins TRBV28 to TRBJ1-5, with D maybe TRBD1 (5 bases). CDR3 length equals 18 residues. Germline CDR1 MDHEN, CDR2 SYDVKM. Trimming shortened V by 6 bases and J by 6 bases, and 27 bases separated the two germline ends. DNA for the CDR3: TGTGCCAGCAGCCGGGGAGGGTGGGTCGGCAGGGCTCTTCAGCCCCAGCATTTT. This sequence encodes CASSRGGWVGRALQPQHF.

The chain couples TRBV4-1 to TRBJ2-3; TRBD2 agrees at 15 bases. Trimming took 4 bases from V and 6 from J; bases not matched to a gene: 5. Looked up from germline, CDR1 is MGHRA and CDR2 is YSYEKL. The CDR3 totals 16 residues. The CDR3 region is CASSPRTSGGDDTQYF. The CDR3 coding sequence is TGCGCCAGCAGCCCCCGGACTAGCGGGGGGGATGATACGCAGTATTTT.

The J gene is TRBJ1-4, the V gene TRBV7-9, with 10 bases that match TRBD1. The CDR3 length is 18 residues. CDR1 is SEHNR, CDR2 FQNEAQ, per germline (reference sequence). The V segment lost 3 bases and the J segment 0 bases; nucleotides outside the gene matches: 7. The DNA for the CDR3 is TGTGCCAGCAGCTTTGGCTGGACAGGGGGATCAACTAATGAAAAACTGTTTTTT. This codes for CASSFGWTGGSTNEKLFF.

This chain's CDR3 is CASSDTRWEQYF. The CDR3 region has the DNA TGTGCCAGTAGTGACACCCGGTGGGAGCAGTACTTC. The chain carries TRBV19 and TRBJ2-7; D gene unclear. This CDR3 is built from 12 residues. Per germline, CDR1 LNHDA and CDR2 SQIVND (reference sequence). The V gene lost 5 bases and the J gene lost 7 bases, with 12 bases spanning the gap. Full variable domain (remainder filled in from reference TRBV19 and TRBJ2-7): DGGITQSPKYLFRKEGQNVTLSCEQNLNHDAMYWYRQDPGQGLRLIYYSQIVNDFQKGDIAEGYSVSREKKESFPLTVTSAQKNPTAFYLCASSDTRWEQYFGPGTRLTVT.

J is TRBJ1-2 and V is TRBV9, with a possible D match to TRBD1 (6 bases). The germline V and J ends were trimmed by 0 bases and 1 base, with 13 bases remaining between them. This CDR3 has 16 residues. Germline lookup yields CDR1 SGDLS and CDR2 YYNGEE. CDR3 region: CASSVGDNRGNYGYTF. The CDR3 region has the DNA TGTGCCAGCAGCGTAGGGGACAACCGGGGTAACTATGGCTACACCTTC.

The chain has TRBV15 and TRBJ1-5, with TRBD1 as a possible D gene (5 bases). The CDR3 covers 15 residues. Germline assignment: CDR1 LNHNV and CDR2 YYDKDF (reference sequence). Trimming shortened V by 5 bases and J by 1 base, and 12 bases separated the two germline ends. CDR3 residues: CATSGGGSSNQPQHF. Here the CDR3 DNA reads TGTGCCACCAGCGGGGGGGGTTCGAGCAATCAGCCCCAGCATTTT.

The chain combines TRBV30 with TRBJ2-7, with TRBD1 identical over 9 bases. Germline V gives CDR1 GTSNPN, CDR2 SVGIG (reference sequence). The CDR3 totals 15 residues. The ends lost 3 bases at V and 2 bases at J; junction bases unmatched: 8. CDR3 loop: CAWRARQGVTYEQYF. The CDR3 nucleotides read TGTGCCTGGAGGGCCCGACAGGGGGTGACCTACGAGCAGTACTTC.

V is TRBV5-6 and J is TRBJ2-2; 10 bases line up with TRBD2. The CDR3 loop spans 15 amino acids. Germline CDR1 reads SGHDT; CDR2 reads YYEEEE. V gave up 5 bases and J gave up 5 bases; unmatched junction bases: 6. The CDR3 here is CASSPPSGGTGELFF. The CDR3 DNA is TGTGCCAGCAGTCCCCCTAGCGGGGGTACCGGGGAGCTGTTTTTT.

This sequence joins TRBV28 and TRBJ1-2; perhaps TRBD1 as D (5 bases). This CDR3 has 15 amino acids. Per germline, CDR1 MDHEN and CDR2 SYDVKM. The V end lost 6 bases, the J end lost 1 base, and 15 bases lay between the germline ends. CDR3: CASRDTGISNYGYTF. CDR3 nucleotide sequence: TGTGCCAGCAGGGACACAGGAATAAGTAACTATGGCTACACCTTC.

The CDR3 spells CASSGGHLNTGELFF. CDR3 bases: TGTGCCAGCAGCGGGGGACATCTTAACACCGGGGAGCTGTTTTTT. This chain connects TRBV9 to TRBJ2-2, with D possibly being TRBD1 (6 bases). The CDR3 loop spans 15 amino acids. Between the trimmed V and J ends, which lost 3 bases and 2 bases, there was a span of 11 bases. Germline V gene lookup returns CDR1 SGDLS and CDR2 YYNGEE. Based on the CDR3 plus reference TRBV9 and TRBJ2-2, the full variable domain is DSGVTQTPKHLITATGQRVTLRCSPRSGDLSVYWYQQSLDQGLQFLIQYYNGEERAKGNILERFSAQQFPDLHSELNLSSLELGDSALYFCASSGGHLNTGELFFGEGSRLTVL.

A few counts support this clone. This rearrangement joins TRBV28 to TRBJ2-3; 11 bases map to TRBD2. Germline assignment: CDR1 MDHEN and CDR2 SYDVKM. Trimming took 3 bases from V and 4 from J; bases not matched to a gene: 6. This CDR3 has 16 amino acids. This chain's CDR3 is CASSLHLAGGADTQYF. Here the CDR3 DNA reads TGTGCCAGCAGTTTGCATCTAGCGGGGGGTGCAGATACGCAGTATTTT.

This chain joins TRBV7-9 and TRBJ1-5, with D possibly being TRBD1 (5 bases). V was shortened by 5 bases and J by 1 base, with 9 bases between the two germline ends. The CDR3 covers 14 residues. Per germline, CDR1 SEHNR and CDR2 FQNEAQ (reference sequence). The CDR3 nucleotides read TGTGCCAGCAGCCCCTGGGGCAGCAATCAGCCCCAGCATTTT. This gives the protein CASSPWGSNQPQHF.

This clone has only a few counts. J is TRBJ2-1 and V is TRBV23-1, with TRBD1 identical over 7 bases. TRBV23-1 is an ORF; its function is uncertain. This CDR3 has 16 amino acids. J was trimmed by 4 bases and V by 6 bases; bases with no gene match: 12. The CDR3 sequence is CASSQVWTGVYNEQFF. In nucleotides, the CDR3 is TGCGCCAGCAGCCAGGTCTGGACAGGAGTTTACAATGAGCAGTTCTTC.

The chain has TRBV4-1 and TRBJ1-4; perhaps TRBD1 as D (6 bases). Germline V gene lookup returns CDR1 MGHRA and CDR2 YSYEKL. CDR3 length equals 16 residues. Trimming cost V 4 bases and J 4 bases, with 16 bases left between them. CDR3 loop: CASSPTGRVGNEKLFF. CDR3 DNA: TGCGCCAGCAGCCCTACAGGGAGGGTGGGTAATGAAAAACTGTTTTTT.

The chain links TRBV11-2 to TRBJ2-1; possible D gene TRBD2, 6 bases. Germline V gene sequence: CDR1 SGHAT, CDR2 FQNNGV. This CDR3 comprises 16 residues. The germline V and J ends were trimmed by 0 bases and 8 bases, with 17 bases remaining between them. CDR3 loop: CASSLDSRGNPDEQFF. The CDR3 region has the DNA TGTGCCAGCAGCTTAGACTCTCGGGGGAATCCTGATGAGCAGTTCTTC.

This clone has just a few counts. The rearrangement links TRBV7-2 to TRBJ2-3; 13 nucleotides line up with TRBD2. Germline-derived CDR1 and CDR2 are SGHTA and FQGNSA. V shed 4 bases and J 9 bases; nucleotides not matched to a gene: 7. The CDR3 extends over 15 amino acids. The CDR3 is CASSSPTSGGRTQYF. The CDR3, as DNA: TGTGCCAGCAGCTCGCCGACTAGCGGGGGGCGGACGCAGTATTTT.

The V call is TRBV5-6, the J call TRBJ1-6, with a possible D match to TRBD1 (5 bases). Germline values: CDR1 SGHDT, CDR2 YYEEEE. CDR3 size: 14 residues. Between the trimmed V and J ends, which lost 4 bases and 4 bases, there was a span of 9 bases. The DNA for the CDR3 is TGTGCCAGCAGCCGGGGGGGGTATAATTCACCCCTCCACTTT. This sequence encodes CASSRGGYNSPLHF.

The genes are TRBV30 and TRBJ2-5, with 8 bases fitting TRBD2. The CDR3 runs to 14 residues. With 4 bases clipped from V and 4 bases from J, the junction kept 8 bases outside the gene matches. Per the germline V gene, CDR1 is GTSNPN and CDR2 is SVGIG (reference sequence). The CDR3 sequence is CAWTVLAGGETQYF. In nucleotides, the CDR3 is TGTGCCTGGACGGTCCTGGCGGGGGGAGAGACCCAGTACTTC.

CDR3 region: CASSLTGTRGEQYF. CDR3 nucleotide sequence: TGTGCCAGCAGCCTAACCGGGACTAGGGGCGAGCAGTACTTC. V is TRBV6-1 and J is TRBJ2-7, with 8 positions matching TRBD2. V shed 6 bases, J shed 6 bases, and the junction held 10 bases outside the gene matches. The germline CDR1 and CDR2 sequences are MNHNS and SASEGT. The CDR3 runs 14 residues.

Note on this clone: The sample holds other DNA sequences that translate to the same CDR3. This chain joins TRBV9 and TRBJ2-2, with D maybe TRBD1 (7 bases). This CDR3 has 16 amino acids. The germline V gene encodes CDR1 SGDLS and CDR2 YYNGEE. Trimming removed 4 bases at V and 4 bases at J, with 17 bases between. CDR3 residues: CASSSRQGGSTGELFF. The CDR3 DNA reads as TGTGCCAGCAGCTCCAGACAGGGAGGTAGCACCGGGGAGCTGTTTTTT.